This T cell receptor (beta chain) appears in the sequencing data of a study of T cells in Graves' hyperthyroidism and ophthalmopathy. This clonotype was recorded a few times. V gave up 4 bases and J gave up 5 bases, with 8 bases separating them. This CDR3 comprises 12 residues. CDR1 and CDR2 (germline): DFQATT, SNEGSKA (reference sequence). On the basis of clinical symptoms, serum thyroxine and TRAb, thyroid ultrasound and orbital computed tomography, diagnoses were made. TCR beta CDR3 region amplification was performed from RNA transcripts. TCR CDR3 underwent first-round RT-PCR with the HTBI primer set. TCRdb re-derived calls from the multiplex PCR reads in MiXCR, one entry per CDR3 protein. The table shows approximately 430,000 distinct CDR3 sequences, with 15% to 17% occurring only once.

The V and J genes are TRBV20-1 and TRBJ1-4; the D is unclear. The receptor was isolated from a woman aged 18-29 years with Graves' hyperthyroidism. Sequencing was carried out using blood. The CDR3 reads CSAMGGNEKLFF. Written as DNA, the CDR3 is TGCAGTGCTATGGGCGGGAATGAAAAACTGTTTTTT.